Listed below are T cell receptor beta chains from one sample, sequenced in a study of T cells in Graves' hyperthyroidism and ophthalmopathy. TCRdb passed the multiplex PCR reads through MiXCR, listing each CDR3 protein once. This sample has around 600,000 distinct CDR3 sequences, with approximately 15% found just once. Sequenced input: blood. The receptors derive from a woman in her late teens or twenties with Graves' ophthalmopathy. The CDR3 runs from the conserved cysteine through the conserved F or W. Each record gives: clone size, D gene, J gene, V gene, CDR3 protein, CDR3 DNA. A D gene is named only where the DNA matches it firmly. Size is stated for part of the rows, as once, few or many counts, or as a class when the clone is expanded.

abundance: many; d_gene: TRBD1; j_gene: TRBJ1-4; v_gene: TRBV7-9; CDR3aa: CASSLFRDRDDEKLFF; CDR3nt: TGTGCCAGCAGCTTGTTCCGGGACAGGGATGATGAAAAACTGTTTTTT
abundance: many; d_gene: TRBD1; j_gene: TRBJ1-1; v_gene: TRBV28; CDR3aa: CASSPGQSFNTEAFF; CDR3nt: TGTGCCAGCAGTCCGGGACAGAGTTTTAACACTGAAGCTTTCTTT
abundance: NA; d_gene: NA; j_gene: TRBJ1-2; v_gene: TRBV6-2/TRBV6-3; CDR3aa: CASSYSPPTGGYTF; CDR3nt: TGTGCCAGCAGTTACTCTCCACCCACGGGGGGCTACACCTTC
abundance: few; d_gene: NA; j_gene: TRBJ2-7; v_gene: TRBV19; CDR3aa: CASSPDLPSVGSYEQYF; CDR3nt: TGTGCCAGTAGTCCCGACCTCCCTAGCGTCGGCTCCTACGAGCAGTACTTC
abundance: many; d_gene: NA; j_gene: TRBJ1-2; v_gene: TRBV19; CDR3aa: CASSMAGYGYTF; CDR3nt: TGTGCCAGTAGTATGGCAGGGTATGGCTACACCTTC
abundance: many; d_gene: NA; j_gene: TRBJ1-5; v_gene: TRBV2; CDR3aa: CASSSTVSNQPQHF; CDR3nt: TGTGCCAGCAGCTCGACAGTTAGCAATCAGCCCCAGCATTTT
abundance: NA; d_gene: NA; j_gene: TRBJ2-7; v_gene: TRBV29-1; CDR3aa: CSAAPEGALWYEQYF; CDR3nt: TGCAGCGCCGCTCCGGAGGGGGCCCTTTGGTACGAGCAGTACTTC
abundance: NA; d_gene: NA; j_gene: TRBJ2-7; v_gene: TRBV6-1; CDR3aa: CASTNRDRHEQYF; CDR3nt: TGTGCCAGCACCAACAGGGACCGACACGAGCAGTACTTC
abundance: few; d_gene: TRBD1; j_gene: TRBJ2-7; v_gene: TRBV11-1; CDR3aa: CASSPQGLPVREQYF; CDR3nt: TGTGCCAGCAGTCCACAGGGGCTTCCGGTTCGCGAGCAGTACTTC
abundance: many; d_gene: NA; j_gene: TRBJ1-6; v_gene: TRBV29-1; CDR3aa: CSVRTPGSAYNSPLHF; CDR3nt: TGCAGCGTCCGAACACCAGGGTCTGCCTATAATTCACCCCTCCACTTT
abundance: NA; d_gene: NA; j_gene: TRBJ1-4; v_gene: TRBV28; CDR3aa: CASSPGAASNEKLFF; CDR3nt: TGTGCCAGCAGCCCCGGGGCAGCTTCTAATGAAAAACTGTTTTTT
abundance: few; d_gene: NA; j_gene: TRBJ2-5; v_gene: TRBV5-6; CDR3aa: CASSTTGQYQETQYF; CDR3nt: TGTGCCAGCAGCACTACCGGACAGTACCAAGAGACCCAGTACTTC
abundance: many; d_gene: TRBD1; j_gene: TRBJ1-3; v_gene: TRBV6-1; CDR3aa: CASSIGQAGSGGNTIYF; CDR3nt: TGTGCCAGCAGTATTGGACAGGCCGGGTCTGGGGGAAACACCATATATTTT
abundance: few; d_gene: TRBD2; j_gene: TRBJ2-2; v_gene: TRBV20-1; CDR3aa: CSARITSGLNTGELFF; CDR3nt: TGCAGTGCTAGAATTACTAGCGGCCTGAACACCGGGGAGCTGTTTTTT
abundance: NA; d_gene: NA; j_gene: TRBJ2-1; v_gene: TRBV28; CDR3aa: CVAGHPNNEQFF; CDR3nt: TGTGTTGCAGGACATCCAAACAATGAGCAGTTCTTC
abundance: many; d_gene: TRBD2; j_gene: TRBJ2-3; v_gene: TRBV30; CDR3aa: CAWSSGTADTQYF; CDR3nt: TGTGCCTGGTCTAGCGGGACGGCAGATACGCAGTATTTT
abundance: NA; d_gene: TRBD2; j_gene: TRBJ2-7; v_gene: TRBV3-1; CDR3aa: CASSQVESGRVDYEQYF; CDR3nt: TGTGCCAGCAGCCAAGTAGAAAGCGGGAGGGTCGACTACGAGCAGTACTTC
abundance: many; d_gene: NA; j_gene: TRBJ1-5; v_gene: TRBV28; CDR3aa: CASRISDQPQHF; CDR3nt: TGTGCCAGCCGGATATCCGATCAGCCCCAGCATTTT
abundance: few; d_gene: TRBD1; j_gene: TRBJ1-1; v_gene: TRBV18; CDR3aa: CASSPRQGAIVSPEAFF; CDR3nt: TGTGCCAGCTCACCGAGACAGGGGGCTATCGTGTCCCCTGAAGCTTTCTTT
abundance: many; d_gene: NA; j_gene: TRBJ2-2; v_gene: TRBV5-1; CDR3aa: CASAEGHALRTGELFF; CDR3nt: TGCGCCAGCGCGGAGGGACACGCGCTCAGGACCGGGGAGCTGTTTTTT
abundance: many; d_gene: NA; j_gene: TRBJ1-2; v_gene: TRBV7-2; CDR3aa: CASSLDGKDANGYTF; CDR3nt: TGTGCCAGCAGCTTAGATGGGAAAGATGCGAATGGCTACACCTTC
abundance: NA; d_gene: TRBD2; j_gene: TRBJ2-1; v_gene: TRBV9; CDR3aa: CASSVQPPRLAGIHEQFF; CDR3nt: TGTGCCAGCAGCGTCCAACCTCCAAGGCTAGCGGGAATTCATGAGCAGTTCTTC
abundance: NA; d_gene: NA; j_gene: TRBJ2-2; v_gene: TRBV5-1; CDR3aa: CASSFLGGTGELFF; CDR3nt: TGTGCCAGCAGTTTTTTAGGGGGTACCGGGGAGCTGTTTTTT
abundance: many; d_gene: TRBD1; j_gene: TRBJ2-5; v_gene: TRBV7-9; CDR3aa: CASSLKGQLQETQYF; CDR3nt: TGTGCCAGCAGCTTAAAGGGACAGCTACAAGAGACCCAGTACTTC
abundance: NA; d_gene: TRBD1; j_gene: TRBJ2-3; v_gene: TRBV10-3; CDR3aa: CATSGQANTQYF; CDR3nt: TGTGCCACCTCGGGACAGGCCAATACGCAGTATTTT
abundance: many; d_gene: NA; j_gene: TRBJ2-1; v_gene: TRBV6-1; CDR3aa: CASSEYPNEQFF; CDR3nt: TGTGCCAGCAGTGAATACCCAAATGAGCAGTTCTTC
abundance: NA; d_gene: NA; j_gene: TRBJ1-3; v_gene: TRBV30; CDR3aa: CAWSVGTGTGNTIYF; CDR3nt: TGTGCCTGGAGTGTCGGTACAGGGACTGGAAACACCATATATTTT
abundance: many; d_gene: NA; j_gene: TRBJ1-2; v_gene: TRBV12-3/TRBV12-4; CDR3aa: CASSLTGGNGGYTF; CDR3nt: TGTGCCAGCAGTTTAACGGGGGGGAATGGGGGCTACACCTTC
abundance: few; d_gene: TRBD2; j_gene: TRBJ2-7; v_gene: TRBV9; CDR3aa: CASSASGRATVEQYF; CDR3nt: TGTGCCAGCAGCGCTAGCGGGAGGGCCACCGTCGAGCAGTACTTC
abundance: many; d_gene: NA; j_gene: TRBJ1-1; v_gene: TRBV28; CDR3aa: CASSSPAGVNTEAFF; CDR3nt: TGTGCCAGCAGTTCCCCCGCGGGGGTGAACACTGAAGCTTTCTTT
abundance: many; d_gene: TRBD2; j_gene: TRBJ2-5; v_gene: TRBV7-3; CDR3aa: CASSPAGERETQYF; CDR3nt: TGTGCCAGCAGCCCAGCGGGGGAACGAGAGACCCAGTACTTC
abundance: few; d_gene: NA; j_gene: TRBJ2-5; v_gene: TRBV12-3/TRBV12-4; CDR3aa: CASSPRTGRGSETQYF; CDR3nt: TGTGCCAGCAGTCCTCGGACAGGGAGGGGGTCCGAGACCCAGTACTTC
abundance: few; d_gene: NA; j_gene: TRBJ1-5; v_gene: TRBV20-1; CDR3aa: CSARDLGGPGVFHQPQHF; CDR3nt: TGCAGTGCTAGAGATCTAGGAGGCCCCGGAGTGTTTCATCAGCCCCAGCATTTT
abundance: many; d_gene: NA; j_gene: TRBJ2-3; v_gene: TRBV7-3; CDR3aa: CASSPQTTDTQYF; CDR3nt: TGTGCCAGCAGCCCCCAGACCACAGATACGCAGTATTTT
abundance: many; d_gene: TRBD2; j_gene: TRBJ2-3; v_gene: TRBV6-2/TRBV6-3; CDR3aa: CASSYGAGTFTDTQYF; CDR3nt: TGTGCCAGCAGTTACGGAGCGGGAACCTTCACAGATACGCAGTATTTT
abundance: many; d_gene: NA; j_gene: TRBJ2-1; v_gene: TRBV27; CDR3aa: CASSLFGGGLYNEQFF; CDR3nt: TGTGCCAGCAGTTTATTCGGGGGAGGACTCTACAATGAGCAGTTCTTC
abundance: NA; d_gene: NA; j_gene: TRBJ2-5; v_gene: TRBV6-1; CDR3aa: CASWAPQQETQYF; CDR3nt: TGTGCCAGTTGGGCACCCCAACAGGAGACCCAGTACTTC
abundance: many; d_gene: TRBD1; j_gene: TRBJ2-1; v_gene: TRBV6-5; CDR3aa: CASSYRRDRYNEQFF; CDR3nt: TGTGCCAGCAGTTACCGAAGGGACAGATACAATGAGCAGTTCTTC
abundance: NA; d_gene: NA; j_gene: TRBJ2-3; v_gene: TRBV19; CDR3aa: CASSLIRGGPVDTQYF; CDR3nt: TGTGCCAGTAGTCTTATTAGGGGGGGACCGGTGGATACGCAGTATTTT
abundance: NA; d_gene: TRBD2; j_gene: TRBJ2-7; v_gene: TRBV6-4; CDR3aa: CASMAGGMSEQYF; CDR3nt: TGTGCCAGCATGGCGGGGGGGATGAGCGAGCAGTACTTC
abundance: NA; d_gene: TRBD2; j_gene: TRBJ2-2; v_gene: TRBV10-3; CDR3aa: CAIGSGRGTGELFF; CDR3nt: TGTGCCATCGGAAGCGGGAGGGGCACCGGGGAGCTGTTTTTT
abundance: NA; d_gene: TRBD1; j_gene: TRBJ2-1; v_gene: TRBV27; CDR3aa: CASSLYSQGAGNEQFF; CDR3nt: TGTGCCAGCAGTTTATACTCACAGGGGGCGGGGAATGAGCAGTTCTTC
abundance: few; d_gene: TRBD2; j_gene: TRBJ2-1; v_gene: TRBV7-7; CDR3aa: CASSLLGLDNEQFF; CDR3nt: TGTGCTAGCAGCTTATTGGGACTAGACAATGAGCAGTTCTTC
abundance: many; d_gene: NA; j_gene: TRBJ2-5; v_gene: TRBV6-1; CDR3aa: CASSEVSSRRETQYF; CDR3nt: TGTGCCAGCAGTGAAGTGTCTAGCAGGCGGGAGACCCAGTACTTC
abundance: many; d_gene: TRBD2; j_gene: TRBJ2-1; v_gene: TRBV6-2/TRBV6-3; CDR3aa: CASSYLPILAGDNEQFF; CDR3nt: TGTGCCAGCAGTTACCTACCCATTCTAGCGGGAGACAATGAGCAGTTCTTC
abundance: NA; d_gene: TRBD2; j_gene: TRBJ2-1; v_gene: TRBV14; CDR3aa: CASRQTLLATSYNEQFF; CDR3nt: TGTGCCAGCAGGCAAACTTTACTAGCGACGTCCTACAATGAGCAGTTCTTC
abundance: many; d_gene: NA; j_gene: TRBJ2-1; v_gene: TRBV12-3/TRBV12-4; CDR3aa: CASSAEGRRPHNEQFF; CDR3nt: TGTGCCAGCAGCGCCGAGGGGCGAAGGCCTCACAATGAGCAGTTCTTC
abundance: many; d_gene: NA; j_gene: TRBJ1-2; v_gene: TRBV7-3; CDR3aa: CASSLNGEGYGYTF; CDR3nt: TGTGCCAGCAGCTTAAATGGCGAGGGGTATGGCTACACCTTC
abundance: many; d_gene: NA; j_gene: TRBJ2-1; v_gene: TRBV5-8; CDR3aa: CAGGEGGSYNEQFF; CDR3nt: TGTGCCGGGGGAGAGGGGGGGTCCTACAATGAGCAGTTCTTC
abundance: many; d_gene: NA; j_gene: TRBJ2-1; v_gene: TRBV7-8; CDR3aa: CASSLVREQFF; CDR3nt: TGTGCCAGCAGCCTAGTACGTGAGCAGTTCTTC
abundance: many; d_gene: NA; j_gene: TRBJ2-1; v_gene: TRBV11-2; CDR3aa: CASSLEGFEQFF; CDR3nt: TGTGCCAGCAGCTTAGAAGGGTTTGAGCAGTTCTTC
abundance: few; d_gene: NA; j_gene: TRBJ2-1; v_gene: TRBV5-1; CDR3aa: CASSLAANGRDEQFF; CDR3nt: TGCGCCAGCAGCTTGGCGGCTAACGGGAGAGATGAGCAGTTCTTC
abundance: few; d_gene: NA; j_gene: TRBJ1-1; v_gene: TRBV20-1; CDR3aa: CSAREVGRAGTEAFF; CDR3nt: TGCAGTGCTAGAGAGGTGGGCAGGGCGGGGACTGAAGCTTTCTTT